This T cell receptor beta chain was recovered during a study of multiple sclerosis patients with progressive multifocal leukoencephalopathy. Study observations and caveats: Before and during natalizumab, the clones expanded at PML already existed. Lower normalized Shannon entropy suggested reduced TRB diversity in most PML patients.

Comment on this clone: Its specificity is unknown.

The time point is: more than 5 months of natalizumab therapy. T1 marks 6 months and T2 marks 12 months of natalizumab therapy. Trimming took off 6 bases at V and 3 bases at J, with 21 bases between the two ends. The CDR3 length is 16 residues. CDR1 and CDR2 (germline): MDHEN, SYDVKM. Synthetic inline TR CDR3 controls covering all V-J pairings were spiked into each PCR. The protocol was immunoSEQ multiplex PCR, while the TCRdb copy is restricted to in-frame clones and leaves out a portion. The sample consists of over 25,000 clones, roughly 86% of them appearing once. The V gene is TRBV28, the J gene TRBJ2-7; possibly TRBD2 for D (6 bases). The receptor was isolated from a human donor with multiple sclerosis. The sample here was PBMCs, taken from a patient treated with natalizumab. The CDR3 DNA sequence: TGTGCCAGCAGGGAGGGTGGACCAGCGGGCCACTACGAGCAGTACTTC. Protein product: CASREGGPAGHYEQYF.